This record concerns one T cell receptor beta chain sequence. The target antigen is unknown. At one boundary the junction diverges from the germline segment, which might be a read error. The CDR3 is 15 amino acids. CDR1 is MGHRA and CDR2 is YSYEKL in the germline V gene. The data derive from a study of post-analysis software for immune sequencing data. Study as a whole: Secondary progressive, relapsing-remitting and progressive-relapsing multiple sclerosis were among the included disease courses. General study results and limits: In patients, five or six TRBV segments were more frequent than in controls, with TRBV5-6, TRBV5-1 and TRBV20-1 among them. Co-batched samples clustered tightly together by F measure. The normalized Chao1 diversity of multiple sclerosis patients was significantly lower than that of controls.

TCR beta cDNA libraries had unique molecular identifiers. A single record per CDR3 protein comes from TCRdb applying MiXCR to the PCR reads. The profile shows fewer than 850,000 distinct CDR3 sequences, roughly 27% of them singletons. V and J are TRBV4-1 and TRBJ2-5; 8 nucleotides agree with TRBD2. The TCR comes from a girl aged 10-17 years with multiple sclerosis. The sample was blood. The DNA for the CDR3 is TGCGCCAGTAGCCACCGGGGGGGGGCGAAAGAGACCCAGTACTTC. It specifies CASSHRGGAKETQYF.